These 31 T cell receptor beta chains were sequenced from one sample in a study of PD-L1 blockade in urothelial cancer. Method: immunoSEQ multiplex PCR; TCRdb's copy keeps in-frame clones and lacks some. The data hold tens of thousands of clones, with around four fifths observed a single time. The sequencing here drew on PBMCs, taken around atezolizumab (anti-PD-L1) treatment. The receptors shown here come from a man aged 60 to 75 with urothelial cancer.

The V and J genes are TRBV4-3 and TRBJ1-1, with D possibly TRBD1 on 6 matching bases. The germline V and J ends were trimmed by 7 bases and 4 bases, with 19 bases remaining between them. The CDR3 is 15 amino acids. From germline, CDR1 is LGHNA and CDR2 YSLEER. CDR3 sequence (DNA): TGCGCCAGCAACCAGACTCAGGGGACGGGCACTGAAGCTTTCTTT. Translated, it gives CASNQTQGTGTEAFF.

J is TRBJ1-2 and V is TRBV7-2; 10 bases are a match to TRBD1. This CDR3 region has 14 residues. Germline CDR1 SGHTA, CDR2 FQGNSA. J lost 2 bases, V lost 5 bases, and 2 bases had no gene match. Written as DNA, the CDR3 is TGTGCCAGCAGCCCGGACAGGGGGAACTATGGCTACACCTTC. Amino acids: CASSPDRGNYGYTF. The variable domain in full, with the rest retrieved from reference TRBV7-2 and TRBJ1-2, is GAGVSQSPSNKVTEKGKDVELRCDPISGHTALYWYRQSLGQGLEFLIYFQGNSAPDKSGLPSDRFSAERTGGSVSTLTIQRTQQEDSAVYLCASSPDRGNYGYTFGSGTRLTVV.

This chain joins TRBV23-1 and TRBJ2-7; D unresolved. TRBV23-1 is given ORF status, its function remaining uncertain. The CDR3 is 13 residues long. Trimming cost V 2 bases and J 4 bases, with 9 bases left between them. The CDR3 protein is CASSQGPYYEQYF. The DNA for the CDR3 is TGCGCCAGCAGTCAAGGGCCTTATTACGAGCAGTACTTC.

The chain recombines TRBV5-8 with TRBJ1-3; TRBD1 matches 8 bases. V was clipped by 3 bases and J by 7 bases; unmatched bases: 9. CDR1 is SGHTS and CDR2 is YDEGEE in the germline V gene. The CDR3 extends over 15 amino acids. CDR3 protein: CASSSPGTGGNTIYF. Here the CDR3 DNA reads TGTGCCAGCAGCTCCCCCGGGACAGGAGGTAACACCATATATTTT.

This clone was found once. This CDR3 reads CASSESGVNTEAFF. The DNA for the CDR3 is TGCGCCAGCAGTGAGTCAGGGGTGAACACTGAAGCTTTCTTT. This chain joins TRBV10-1 and TRBJ1-1, with D possibly TRBD1 on 5 matching bases. With 0 bases removed from V and 0 bases from J, the gap between germline ends came to 5 bases. This CDR3 has 14 residues. From germline, CDR1 is WNHNN and CDR2 SYGVQD (reference sequence).

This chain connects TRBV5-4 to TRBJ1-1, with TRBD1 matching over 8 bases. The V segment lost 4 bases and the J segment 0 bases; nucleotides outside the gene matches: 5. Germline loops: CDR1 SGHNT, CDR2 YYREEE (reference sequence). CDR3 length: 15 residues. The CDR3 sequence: CASSPRTGMNTEAFF. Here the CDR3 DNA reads TGTGCCAGCAGCCCTCGGACAGGGATGAACACTGAAGCTTTCTTT.

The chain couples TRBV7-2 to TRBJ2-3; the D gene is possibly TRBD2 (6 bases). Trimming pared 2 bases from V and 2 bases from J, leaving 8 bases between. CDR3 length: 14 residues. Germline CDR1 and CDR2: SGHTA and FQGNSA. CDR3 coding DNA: TGTGCCAGCAGCTTAAGCGGGTTCACAGATACGCAGTATTTT. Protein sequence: CASSLSGFTDTQYF.

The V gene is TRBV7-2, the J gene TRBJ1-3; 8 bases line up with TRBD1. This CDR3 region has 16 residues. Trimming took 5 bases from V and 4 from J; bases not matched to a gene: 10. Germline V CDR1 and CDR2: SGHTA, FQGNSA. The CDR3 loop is CASSRDAGGAGNTIYF. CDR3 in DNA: TGTGCCAGCAGCCGTGATGCAGGGGGCGCGGGAAACACCATATATTTT.

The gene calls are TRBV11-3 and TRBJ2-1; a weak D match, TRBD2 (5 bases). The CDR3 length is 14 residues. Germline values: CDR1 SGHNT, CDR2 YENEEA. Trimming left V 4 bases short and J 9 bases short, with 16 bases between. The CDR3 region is CASSSRAIEGEQFF. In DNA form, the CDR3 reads TGTGCCAGCAGCTCCCGGGCAATCGAGGGTGAGCAGTTCTTC.

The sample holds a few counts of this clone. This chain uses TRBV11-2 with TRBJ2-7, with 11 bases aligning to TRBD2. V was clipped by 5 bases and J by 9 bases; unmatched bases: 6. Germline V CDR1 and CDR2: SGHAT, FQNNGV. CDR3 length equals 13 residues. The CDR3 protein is CASSLGLAGGQYF. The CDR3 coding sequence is TGTGCCAGCAGCCTAGGACTAGCGGGCGGGCAGTACTTC.

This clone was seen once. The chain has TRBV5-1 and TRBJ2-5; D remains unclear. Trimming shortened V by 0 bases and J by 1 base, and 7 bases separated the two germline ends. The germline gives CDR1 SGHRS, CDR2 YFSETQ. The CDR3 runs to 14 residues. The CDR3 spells CASSLADFQETQYF. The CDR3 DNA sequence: TGCGCCAGCAGCTTGGCCGACTTCCAAGAGACCCAGTACTTC.

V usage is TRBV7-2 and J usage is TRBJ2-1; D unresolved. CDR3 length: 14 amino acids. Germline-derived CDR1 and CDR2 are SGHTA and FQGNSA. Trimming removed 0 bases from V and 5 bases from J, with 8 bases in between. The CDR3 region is CASSLALTDNEQFF. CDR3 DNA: TGTGCCAGCAGCTTAGCGCTCACAGACAATGAGCAGTTCTTC.

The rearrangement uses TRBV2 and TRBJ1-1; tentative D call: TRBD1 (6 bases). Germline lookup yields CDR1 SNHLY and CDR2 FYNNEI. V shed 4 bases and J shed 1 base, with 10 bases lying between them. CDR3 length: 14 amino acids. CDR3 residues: CASSGGQRNTEAFF. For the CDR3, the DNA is TGTGCCAGCAGTGGAGGACAGAGGAACACTGAAGCTTTCTTT.

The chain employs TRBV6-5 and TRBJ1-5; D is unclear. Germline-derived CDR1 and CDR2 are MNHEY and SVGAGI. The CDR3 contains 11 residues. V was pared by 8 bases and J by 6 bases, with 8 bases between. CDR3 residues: CASVRGQPQHF. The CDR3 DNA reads TGTGCCAGCGTCCGAGGTCAGCCCCAGCATTTT.

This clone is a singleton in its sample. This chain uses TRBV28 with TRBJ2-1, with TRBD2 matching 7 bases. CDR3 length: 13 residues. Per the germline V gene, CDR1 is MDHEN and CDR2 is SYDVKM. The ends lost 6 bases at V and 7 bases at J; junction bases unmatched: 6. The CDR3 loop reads CASRTGGGNEQFF. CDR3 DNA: TGTGCCAGCAGAACAGGCGGGGGAAATGAGCAGTTCTTC.

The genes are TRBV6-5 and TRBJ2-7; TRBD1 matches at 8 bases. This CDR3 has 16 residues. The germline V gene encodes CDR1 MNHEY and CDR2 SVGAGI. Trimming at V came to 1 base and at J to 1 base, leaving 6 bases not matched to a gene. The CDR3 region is CASSYFRDRISYEQYF. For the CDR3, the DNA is TGTGCCAGCAGTTACTTCCGGGACAGGATTTCCTACGAGCAGTACTTC.

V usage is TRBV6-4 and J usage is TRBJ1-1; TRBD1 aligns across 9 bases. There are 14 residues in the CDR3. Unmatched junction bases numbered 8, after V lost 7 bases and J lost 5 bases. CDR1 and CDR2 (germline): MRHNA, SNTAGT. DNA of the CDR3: TGTGCCAGCAAGTCACAGGGGGCGACAACTGAAGCTTTCTTT. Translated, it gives CASKSQGATTEAFF.

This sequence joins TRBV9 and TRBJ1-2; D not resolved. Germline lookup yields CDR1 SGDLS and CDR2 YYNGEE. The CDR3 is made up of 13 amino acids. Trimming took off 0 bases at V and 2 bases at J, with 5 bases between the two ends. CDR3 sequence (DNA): TGTGCCAGCAGCGTAGACAGCAACTATGGCTACACCTTC. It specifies CASSVDSNYGYTF.

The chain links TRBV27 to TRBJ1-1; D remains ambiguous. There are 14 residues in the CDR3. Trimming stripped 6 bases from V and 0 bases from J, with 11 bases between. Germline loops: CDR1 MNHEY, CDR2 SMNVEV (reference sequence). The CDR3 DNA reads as TGTGCCAGCAGCCCCATTAGCTTGAACACTGAAGCTTTCTTT. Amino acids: CASSPISLNTEAFF.

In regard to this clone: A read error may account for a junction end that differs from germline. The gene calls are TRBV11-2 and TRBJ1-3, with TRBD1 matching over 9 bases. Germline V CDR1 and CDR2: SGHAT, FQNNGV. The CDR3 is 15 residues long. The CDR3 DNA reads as TGTGCCAACAGCCGCCCGACAGGGGGTGGAAACACCATATATTTT. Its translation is CANSRPTGGGNTIYF.

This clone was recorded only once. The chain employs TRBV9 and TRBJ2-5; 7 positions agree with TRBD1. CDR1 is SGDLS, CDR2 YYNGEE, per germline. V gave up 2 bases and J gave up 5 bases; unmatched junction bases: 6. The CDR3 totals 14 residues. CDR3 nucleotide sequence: TGTGCCAGCAGCGTCCTAGGGGGCCGGGAGACCCAGTACTTC. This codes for CASSVLGGRETQYF.

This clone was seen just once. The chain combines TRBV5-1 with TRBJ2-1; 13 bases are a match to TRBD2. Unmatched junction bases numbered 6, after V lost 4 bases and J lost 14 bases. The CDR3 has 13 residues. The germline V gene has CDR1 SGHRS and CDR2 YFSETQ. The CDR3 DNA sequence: TGCGCCAGCAGCCTTACTAGCGGGGGGGCAAAGTTCTTC. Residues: CASSLTSGGAKFF.

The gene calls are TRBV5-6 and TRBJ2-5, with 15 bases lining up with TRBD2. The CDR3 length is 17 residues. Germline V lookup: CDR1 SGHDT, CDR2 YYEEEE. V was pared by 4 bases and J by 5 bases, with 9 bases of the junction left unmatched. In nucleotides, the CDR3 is TGTGCCAGCAGCCGAACTGGGACTAGCGGGGGGCCGGAGACCCAGTACTTC. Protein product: CASSRTGTSGGPETQYF. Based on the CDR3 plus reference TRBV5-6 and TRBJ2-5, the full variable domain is DAGVTQSPTHLIKTRGQQVTLRCSPKSGHDTVSWYQQALGQGPQFIFQYYEEEERQRGNFPDRFSGHQFPNYSSELNVNALLLGDSALYLCASSRTGTSGGPETQYFGPGTRLLVL.

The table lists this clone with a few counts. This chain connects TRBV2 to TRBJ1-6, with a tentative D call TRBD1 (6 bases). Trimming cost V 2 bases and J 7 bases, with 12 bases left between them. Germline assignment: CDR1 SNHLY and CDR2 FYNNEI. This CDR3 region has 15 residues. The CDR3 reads CASSESLDSNSPLHF. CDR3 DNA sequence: TGTGCCAGCAGTGAATCACTGGACAGCAATTCACCCCTCCACTTT.

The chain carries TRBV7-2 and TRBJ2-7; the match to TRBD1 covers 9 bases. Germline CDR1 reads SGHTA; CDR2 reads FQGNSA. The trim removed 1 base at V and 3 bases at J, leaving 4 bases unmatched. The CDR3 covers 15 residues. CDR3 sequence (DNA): TGTGCCAGCAGCTTAGACGGACAGGGGCTCTACGAGCAGTACTTC. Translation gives CASSLDGQGLYEQYF.

The CDR3 protein is CSVDPEGNEQFF. The CDR3 DNA sequence: TGCAGCGTTGACCCCGAGGGCAATGAGCAGTTCTTC. The V gene is TRBV29-1, the J gene TRBJ2-1; maybe TRBD2 (5 bases). CDR1 and CDR2 from the germline V gene are SQVTM and ANQGSEA. This CDR3 is 12 amino acids long. Between the trimmed V and J ends, which lost 3 bases and 6 bases, there was a span of 9 bases.

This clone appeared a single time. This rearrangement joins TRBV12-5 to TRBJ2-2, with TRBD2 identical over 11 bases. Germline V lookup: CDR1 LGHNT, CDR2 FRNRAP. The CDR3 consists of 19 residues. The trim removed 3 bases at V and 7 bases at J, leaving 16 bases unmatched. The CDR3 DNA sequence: TGTGCTAGTGGTTTTTCTCTAGCGGGGGGCCATGTTCGTGGCGGGGAGCTGTTTTTT. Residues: CASGFSLAGGHVRGGELFF. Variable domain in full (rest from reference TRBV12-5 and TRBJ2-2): DARVTQTPRHKVTEMGQEVTMRCQPILGHNTVFWYRQTMMQGLELLAYFRNRAPLDDSGMPKDRFSAEMPDATLATLKIQPSEPRDSAVYFCASGFSLAGGHVRGGELFFGEGSRLTVL.

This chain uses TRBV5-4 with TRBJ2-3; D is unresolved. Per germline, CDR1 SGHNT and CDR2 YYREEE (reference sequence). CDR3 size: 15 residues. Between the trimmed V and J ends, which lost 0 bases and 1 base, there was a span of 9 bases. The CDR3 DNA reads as TGTGCCAGCAGCTTGGCCTATCGGGGCACAGATACGCAGTATTTT. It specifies CASSLAYRGTDTQYF.

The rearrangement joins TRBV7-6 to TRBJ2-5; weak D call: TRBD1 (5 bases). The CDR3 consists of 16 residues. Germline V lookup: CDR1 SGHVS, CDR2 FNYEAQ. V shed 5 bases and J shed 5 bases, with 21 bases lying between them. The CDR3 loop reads CASSREIEDTWETQYF. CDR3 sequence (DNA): TGTGCCAGCAGCCGCGAAATTGAGGACACCTGGGAGACCCAGTACTTC.

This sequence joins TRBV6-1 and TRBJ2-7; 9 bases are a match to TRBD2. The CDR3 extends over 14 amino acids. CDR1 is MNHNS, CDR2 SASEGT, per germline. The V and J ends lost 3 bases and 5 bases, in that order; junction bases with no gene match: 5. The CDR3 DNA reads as TGTGCCAGCAGTGAGTTAGCGGGAGTGAACGAGCAGTACTTC. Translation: CASSELAGVNEQYF.

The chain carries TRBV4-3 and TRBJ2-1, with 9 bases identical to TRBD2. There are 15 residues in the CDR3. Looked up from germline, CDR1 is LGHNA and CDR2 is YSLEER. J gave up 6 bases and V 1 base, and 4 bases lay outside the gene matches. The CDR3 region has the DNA TGCGCCAGCAGCCAAGGGCGGGGGGGGGTCAATGAGCAGTTCTTC. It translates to CASSQGRGGVNEQFF.